In this sample, the clone carrying this T cell receptor beta chain turned up a few times. The data were obtained in a study of blood T cell repertoires in COVID-19. The authors' processing: Nucleated cell number was recorded as an estimate derived from reference gene primer amplification. The protocol was immunoSEQ multiplex PCR, while the TCRdb copy is restricted to in-frame clones and leaves out a portion. V and J calls and clone size follow that table, whereas D and trimming were derived from the DNA. The data show 250,000 to 300,000 clones, around 78% seen once. With 0 bases removed from V and 0 bases from J, the gap between germline ends came to 5 bases. Germline CDR1 is KGHDR and CDR2 is SFDVKD. CDR3 length: 15 amino acids.

The receptor was isolated from a man between 60 and 70 years old who had recovered from COVID-19. Sequencing input: peripheral blood. This sequence joins TRBV24-1 and TRBJ1-3; D unclear. The CDR3 sequence is CATSDLYSSGNTIYF. The CDR3 DNA sequence: TGTGCCACCAGTGATTTGTACAGCTCTGGAAACACCATATATTTT.